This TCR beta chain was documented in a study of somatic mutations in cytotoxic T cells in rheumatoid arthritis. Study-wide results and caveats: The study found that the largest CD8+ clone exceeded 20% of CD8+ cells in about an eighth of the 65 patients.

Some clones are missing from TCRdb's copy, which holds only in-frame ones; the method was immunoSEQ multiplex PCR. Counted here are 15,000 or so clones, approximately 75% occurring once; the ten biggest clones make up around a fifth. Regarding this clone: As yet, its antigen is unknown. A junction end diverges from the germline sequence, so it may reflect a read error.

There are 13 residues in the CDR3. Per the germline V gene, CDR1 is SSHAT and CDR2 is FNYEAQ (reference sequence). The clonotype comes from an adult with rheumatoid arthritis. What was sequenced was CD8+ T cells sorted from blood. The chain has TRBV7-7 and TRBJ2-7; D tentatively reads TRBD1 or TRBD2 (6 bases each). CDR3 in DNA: TGTGCTAGCAGCCCGGGGGCAGGCTACGAGCAGTACTTC. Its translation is CASSPGAGYEQYF.